The TCR beta chain under discussion was sequenced for a study of cytomegalovirus exposure and HLA in healthy donors (TCRdb year 2017). At the level of the whole study: In an earlier analysis of approximately 640 of the donors, around 300 Gb of sequence data and 120 million or so unique TCR beta sequences from about 179 million T cells were reported. In an earlier analysis of 587 of the donors, high-throughput TCR beta sequencing was used to judge whether each TCR beta V gene segment behaved as functional or pseudogenic. The aim of the study was to test whether cataloging public T cell receptors could identify signatures of past pathogen exposure. The T cell repertoires of 700 or so subjects were profiled by immunosequencing and related to cytomegalovirus serostatus. Among the approximately 420 genotyped donors, around 81% belonged to the genetic ancestry cluster associated with self-reported Caucasian donors. The number of donors typed differed by locus, with 629-630 for A, B, C, DRB1 and DQB1, roughly 520 for DQA1, over 600 for DPA1, and some 440 for DPB1. Donor age, sex, ethnicity and CMV serostatus were collected together with the repertoire data. Besides the first cohort of more than 650 subjects, a separate validation cohort made up of 120 different subjects was used. HLA typing included class I and class II loci at four-digit resolution. Roughly five DR-DQ haplotypes were treated as single units for association and clustering because of strong linkage in the cohort. To predict cytomegalovirus infection status, the study combined high-throughput TCR immunosequencing, statistical association of individual TCRs with disease status, and machine learning. Roughly 300 gigabases of sequencing data and around 90 million unique TCR sequences made up an early release that covered nearly 650 HLA-typed donors. Every repertoire in the discovery cohort had been generated on one and the same sequencing platform. A later analysis re-analyzed previously published TCR beta repertoires from about 600 donors and added high-resolution HLA genotyping to study TCR occurrence patterns. A later genetic analysis used genome-wide SNP genotypes for about 55% of the 666 donors, treating that subset as a discovery cohort. Among 300 to 500 genotyped donors of the cohort, an average of approximately 240,000 unique TCR beta nucleotide sequences was sequenced per donor, of which roughly 17% were non-productive. The later analysis used no new phenotypic data to find candidate immune exposures, relying instead on TCR beta sequences and their occurrence across donors. Beyond this particular receptor, the publication reports: A later genetic analysis associated a missense DCLRE1C variant with V-gene and J-gene trimming of TCR beta chains, and an independent cohort replicated the association. Several of the top co-occurrence clusters appeared to be linked to parvovirus B19, influenza, CMV and Epstein-Barr virus, according to a later analysis. In a later analysis, TCR association rates were found to vary across HLA loci, with the most associated TCRs seen for DRB1 alleles and the fewest for HLA-C alleles. CMV serostatus was the only immune exposure information available for the cohort. Most CMV-associated TCR beta chains appeared to be HLA-restricted in a later analysis, and the HLA associations seemed to be driven largely by CMV exposure. A later analysis associated about 17,000 TCR beta sequences with specific HLA alleles at a false discovery rate of 0.05. When HLA alleles, especially DR and DQ, strongly co-occurred, TCR associations were difficult to assign to individual alleles. Most TCR sequences were observed very rarely across donors, whereas some public TCRs were present in many individuals. A later analysis found that HLA-associated TCR beta chains were more clonally expanded and had lower generation probabilities than equally common non-associated chains. Because HLA typing was unavailable for some donors at each locus, only the typed subset was used in association tests. A later genetic analysis reported fewer N-insertions in productive TCRs among donors in an Asian-associated ancestry cluster than the approximately 670-donor mean. A group of highly shared sequence variants was considered likely to be a technical artifact of the sequencing pipeline. A few of the identified cytomegalovirus-associated TCR beta chains were confirmed in vitro to be specific for cytomegalovirus antigens. In the study, 164 TCR beta chains were listed as associated with cytomegalovirus. Presence/absence analyses assumed roughly uniform sequencing depth across donors, an assumption that may not hold. A further reported finding was that TCR beta sequences accurately predicted the HLA-A and HLA-B alleles for most subjects in the first cohort. Because the 87-base-pair reads could not distinguish some IMGT-functional V segments, including TRBV6-2 and TRBV6-3, those segments were excluded. Linkage disequilibrium might explain the correlated functional status among segregating V segments, but an unknown experimental factor could not be excluded. An earlier analysis of approximately 500 of the donors showed that most TCR beta V segments appeared in productive rearrangements either about 87% or about 30% of the time, which broadly matched IMGT annotations. Only TCR beta chains were sequenced in this cohort, and the absence of alpha or paired-chain data limited detectable features. The authors suggested that the approach could potentially be extended to other disease states and immunological phenotypes. Cytomegalovirus status was reported to be diagnosed by the classifier with high specificity and sensitivity in both the original and validation cohorts. Approximately 16 rarely observed V segments, including chromosome 9 orphons, were excluded from the earlier analysis of about 610 of the donors because counts were too low.

V lost 4 bases and J lost 3 bases, and the count of bases not matched to a germline gene is 9. The CDR3 sequence holds 16 residues, the cysteine and phenylalanine included. Only the CDR3 portion is preserved as DNA: 48 bases, with reading frame beginning at the first base. Via the germline V gene (reference sequence), CDR1 is SGHNT and CDR2 YYREEE. The cohort comprised 666 healthy bone marrow donors. At the time of sampling, all cohort members were nominally healthy, though unrecorded immune exposures were likely present. The donor tested CMV seronegative, placing the donor among the 352 seronegative members of the cohort. A peripheral blood sample was collected from each donor, and TCR beta sequencing was performed on peripheral blood mononuclear cells. Genomic DNA extraction from the blood cell samples was performed with the Qiagen DNeasy Blood Extraction Kit. Libraries were prepared through the immunoSEQ multiplex PCR assay. For the multiplex PCR, a mixture combining 60 forward primers for TCR Vbeta segments and 13 reverse primers for TCR Jbeta segments was used. The CDR3 region of rearranged TCR beta genes was amplified from genomic DNA with a multiplex PCR assay. The Illumina HiSeq System was used to sequence the amplified TCR beta libraries as 87-base-pair reads. On the authors' methods: Across the 600 to 700 repertoires, a later analysis counted 75 million to 90 million unique TCR beta chains, around 11 million of which were shared by at least two donors. Raw reads were error-corrected and collapsed into unique sequences by a nearest-neighbor algorithm in which closely related sequences were merged to remove PCR and sequencing errors. CDR3 sequences were aligned to IMGT reference sequences to assign V, D and J gene segments. For a sequence to be retained, a match of at least six nucleotides was required to both a V gene segment and a J gene segment. A rearrangement counted as productive if the CDR3 had no stop codons and remained in frame with V and J, and every other rearrangement counted as non-productive. Following IMGT convention, CDR3 was defined as the stretch from the second conserved V-encoded cysteine up to the conserved J-encoded phenylalanine. In an earlier analysis of approximately 500 of the donors, sequences lacking an unambiguous match to a single V gene segment were excluded. An earlier analysis of some 500 of the donors classified V segments as functional when productive rearrangements were above 56.7% and as segregating when the standard deviation between donors was above 5%. A statistical classification framework was built for diagnosing cytomegalovirus status from the catalog of TCR beta chain sequences. In a later analysis, V and J genes were assigned by comparing TCR nucleotide sequences against IMGT/GENE-DB human TR gene sequences. A later analysis assigned CDR3 sequences and most-parsimonious VDJ recombination scenarios with the TCRdist pipeline. In a later analysis, each TCR beta chain was defined by its CDR3 amino acid sequence together with its V-gene family, and reads without a unique V-gene family were excluded. A later analysis removed 600 or so highly shared, low-generation-probability nucleotide sequences to deal with suspected cross-contamination and a sequencing artifact. For each public chain, a later analysis derived a clonal expansion index from normalized ranks of inferred template counts within each repertoire. A later analysis computed generation probabilities with a VDJ recombination model fitted to out-of-frame rearrangements, and checked the results against IGoR. In a later analysis, TCR-TCR, TCR-HLA and TCR-CMV co-occurrence was scored with hypergeometric tests, and a repertoire-size bias correction was applied to TCR pairs. In a later analysis, false discovery rates were estimated by permuting HLA or CMV assignments 20 times. In a later analysis, co-occurring TCRs were grouped using DBSCAN, and TCRdist sequence similarity was added for clustering within HLA-allele-positive subsets. For co-occurrence clustering, repertoires with fewer than 30,000 or more than 120,000 public chains were excluded, along with about five repertoires with anomalous nucleotide sharing. TCRdb limited this immuneACCESS table to in-frame rearrangements with V and J called. A share of clones is missing; checked studies link under half to unresolved V genes, and the rest is unexplained. Clone size and the V and J calls come from that table; the DNA yielded D and trimming. In this sample the table shows 100,000 to 140,000 clones, 81% of which occur a single time. The biggest ten clones account for 2% to 2.5% of the sample.

As to this clone: Its antigen remains undetermined. The sample holds no much larger clone one base away, and base qualities are not on file.

This clonotype was obtained from a man aged 25 to 40 in good health and CMV-seronegative. The V gene is TRBV5-4 and the J gene is TRBJ2-5, with 10 middle bases fitting TRBD2. Sequencing was done on a sample of PBMCs. The sequenced DNA: TGTGCCAGCAGCGGGGGGAGCGGGGGGGCGGAAGAGACCCAGTACTTC. Its product reads: CASSGGSGGAEETQYF.